The clone carrying this T cell receptor (beta chain) was seen ten or more times. The sample is drawn from a study of T cells in Graves' hyperthyroidism and ophthalmopathy. Study-wide background: Peripheral blood collection took place at initial diagnosis, before any treatment.

CDR3 length: 14 amino acids. Germline CDR1 is PRHDT and CDR2 is FYEKMQ (reference sequence). V lost 3 bases to trimming and J lost 5 bases; unmatched junction nucleotides: 5. Patients aged 18 to 65 had newly diagnosed hyperthyroidism of under 2 months' duration. Diagnostic decisions used clinical symptoms, serum thyroxine and TRAb, thyroid ultrasound and orbital computed tomography. Out of approximately 9.9 ml of fresh peripheral blood came the PBMCs. RNA transcripts yielded amplified TCR beta CDR3 regions. A first-round RT-PCR of the TCR CDR3 used the HTBI primer set. TCRdb fed the multiplex PCR reads into MiXCR, producing one record per CDR3 protein. The table lists some 460,000 distinct CDR3 sequences, 15% to 19% of them singletons.

The V call is TRBV13, the J call TRBJ2-5; 8 positions match TRBD1. Sequenced input: blood. The sequence derives from a young woman with Graves' hyperthyroidism. CDR3 sequence reads: CASSFGRDRETQYF. Here the CDR3 DNA reads TGTGCCAGCAGCTTTGGCCGGGACAGGGAGACCCAGTACTTC.